Here is one T cell receptor (beta chain) with its context. It lacks a known antigen. No per-base quality is available; no much larger clone lies one base away. Cut back by 1 base and 2 bases, the V and J ends lie 10 bases apart. The CDR3 sequence holds 15 residues, the cysteine and phenylalanine included. Only CDR3 DNA is held: 45 bases, read in frame from base 1. CDR1 and CDR2 (SGHRS, YFSETQ) derive from the germline V gene. To identify antigen-specific CD4+ T cell clonotypes by their expansion, the ViraFEST assay first stimulated PBMC with viral peptide pools and then applied TCR sequencing. After 10 days of culture, CD4+ T cells were isolated with the EasySep CD4+ T cell isolation kit. PCR-confirmed SARS-CoV-2 infection had occurred in convalescent patients between March and December 2020, before the Alpha, Beta and Delta variants emerged in the United States. Two doses of either the BNT162b2 or the mRNA-1273 mRNA SARS-CoV-2 vaccine were administered to participants. A few million PBMC per well were cultured in IMDM with 5% human AB serum, 7.5 to 10 IU/ml IL-2 and gentamicin, plus 10 ug/ml peptides. Half of the culture medium was replaced with fresh IL-2-containing medium on days 3 and 7. Unless noted otherwise, every peptide stimulation condition was grown in triplicate wells. PBMC were separated from whole blood using Ficoll-Paque Plus gradient centrifugation and were then either cryopreserved at -140C or used fresh. The overlapping peptide pools covered the spike proteins of SARS-CoV-2 as well as those of the common cold coronaviruses HCoV-NL63, HCoV-OC43 and HCoV-229E. The QIAamp micro DNA kit was used to extract genomic DNA from the cultured CD4+ T cells.

Library preparation was by the immunoSEQ multiplex PCR assay. DNA from the cultured, isolated CD4+ T cells was subjected to TCR beta CDR3 sequencing. Processing in the source paper ran as follows. Non-productive TCR sequences were discarded, and reads were trimmed to the CDR3 region, with only CDR3s of 7 or more amino acids retained. Antigen-specific clonotypes were identified using the MANAFEST web app by comparison of expansion in peptide wells against reference cultures. To be called positive, a clone needed expansion at FDR<0.05 compared with the reference and with all other wells, an odds ratio greater than 5, and a frequency greater than 0.1% in two replicate wells. A clonotype was called cross-reactive if it was significantly expanded both in SARS-CoV-2 spike wells and in at least one common cold coronavirus spike condition. Levenshtein distance calculated with the stringdist R package was used to assess CDR3 similarity, and unrooted trees were constructed with ape in R 3.6.1. Entries here come from immuneACCESS through TCRdb and include only in-frame sequences with V and J called. Some clones fail to appear in such tables; in the studies checked, an unresolved V gene covers under half of the shortfall, and the cause of the remainder is unknown. The V and J calls and the clone size are those of that table, but D and trimming were determined from the DNA. Recorded for this sample are about 15,000 clones; roughly three quarters of them occurred a single time. 20% to 25% of the sample lies in the top ten.

The data derive from a study of vaccination effects on CD4 cells after COVID-19 (dated by TCRdb to between 2022 and 2023). For the study in its entirety: After vaccination, three convalescent patients were sampled at an early time point (day +14) and at a late time point (day +241, +227 and +161, respectively). Post-vaccine samples across the study were collected a median of 72 days after the second dose, with a range of 14 to 241. SARS-CoV-2 spike-specific CD4+ TCR repertoires from before and after mRNA vaccination were compared in COVID-19 convalescent patients and in infection-naive vaccine recipients. The full study included approximately nine COVID-19 convalescent patients and a handful of SARS-CoV-2-naive healthy vaccine recipients. In the study, cultures from other donors were sequenced using the Oncomine TCR Beta short-read assay on an Illumina iSeq 100.

Beyond this particular receptor, the publication reports: Limitations of the study were the small number of convalescent patients and the absence of early post-infection timepoints. Both infection-induced and vaccine-induced clones contracted markedly at late post-vaccination timepoints, which is consistent with waning T cell responses. In convalescent patients, the post-vaccine spike-reactive repertoire consisted mainly of new vaccine-induced clones, largely distinct from infection-induced clones.

The sequences come from CD4+ T cells from PBMCs cultured with HCoV-NL63 spike peptides, collected after COVID-19 vaccination. The cell subset or site label here, explained by the study, means: HCoV-NL63 spike overlapping peptide pool stimulation. The chain was built from TRBV5-1 and TRBJ2-1, with the D call perhaps TRBD1 or TRBD2, as 5 bases match in each case. The clonotype comes from a human donor who had a prior SARS-CoV-2 infection. CDR3 protein: CASSLFRGAYNEQFF. The DNA sequence follows: TGCGCCAGCAGCTTGTTCCGAGGGGCCTACAATGAGCAGTTCTTC. With all but the CDR3 taken from the reference TRBV5-1 and TRBJ2-1 genes, the full variable domain is: KAGVTQTPRYLIKTRGQQVTLSCSPISGHRSVSWYQQTPGQGLQFLFEYFSETQRNKGNFPGRFSGRQFSNSRSEMNVSTLELGDSALYLCASSLFRGAYNEQFFGPGTRLTVL.